This TCR beta chain was obtained from a study of vaccination effects on CD4 cells after COVID-19. A note on this clone: Its specificity is not known.

Germline V gives CDR1 SEHNR, CDR2 FQNEAQ (reference sequence). V trimming: 5 bases; J trimming: 0 bases; junction bases outside the gene matches: 7. This CDR3 has 17 residues. Repertoires were generated with immunoSEQ multiplex PCR, while TCRdb's copy carries only in-frame clones and drops some. Counted here are 30,000 or so clones, 74% occurring once; the ten biggest clones make up under 15%. Having been cultured for about 10 days, the cells underwent CD4+ T cell isolation. BNT162b2 vaccine or mRNA-1273 vaccine was given to participants in two doses. Sequences were derived from CD4+ T cells from PBMCs cultured without peptide, sampled after COVID-19 vaccination. The TCR sequence derives from a human donor who received a COVID-19 vaccine. The chain is built from TRBV7-9 and TRBJ2-1; 10 bases fit TRBD2. DNA for the CDR3: TGTGCCAGCAGCCACGGACTAGCGGTTAGCTCCTACAATGAGCAGTTCTTC. This gives the protein CASSHGLAVSSYNEQFF.